This entry lists 20 T cell receptor beta chains sequenced from one sample in a study of T-cell memory formation after mild COVID-19. TCRdb re-called the 5' RACE reads with MiXCR, one entry per CDR3 protein. The data hold about 130,000 distinct CDR3 sequences, with about a sixth observed a single time. Sequencing was carried out using PBMCs or a T cell subset sorted from them (not recorded which). The source of these receptors is an adult woman who had mild COVID-19 (a few samples of this study predate the infection). Cell type and time point are not known.

The J gene is TRBJ2-3, the V gene TRBV7-6, with 9 positions matching TRBD1. The CDR3 extends over 18 amino acids. Germline V gene data show CDR1 as SGHVS and CDR2 as FNYEAQ. V lost 2 bases and J lost 4; bases outside the gene matches: 13. Here the CDR3 DNA reads TGTGCCAGCAGCTTAAACCGGGACAGGGAGGTTCAGGCAGATACGCAGTATTTT. It codes for CASSLNRDREVQADTQYF.

The V and J genes are TRBV9 and TRBJ2-3; D is ambiguous. The length of the CDR3 is 15 residues. V was pared by 5 bases and J by 0 bases, with 13 bases between. Germline V lookup: CDR1 SGDLS, CDR2 YYNGEE. In DNA, the CDR3 is TGTGCCAGCAGTGCCATCCGGGCGAGCACAGATACGCAGTATTTT. Residues: CASSAIRASTDTQYF.

This clonotype was counted only a few times. The rearrangement joins TRBV7-9 to TRBJ1-2; 7 positions agree with TRBD1. Germline V gene lookup returns CDR1 SEHNR and CDR2 FQNEAQ (reference sequence). The CDR3 spans 15 residues. The J segment lost 4 bases and the V segment lost 6 bases, leaving 11 bases of the junction unmatched. CDR3 coding DNA: TGTGCCAGCAGTTTGACAGGGCCGTATGGCTATGGCTACACCTTC. It specifies CASSLTGPYGYGYTF.

This clonotype was observed a handful of times. The chain uses TRBV24-1 and TRBJ2-7, with D perhaps being TRBD1 or TRBD2 (5 bases each). CDR1 and CDR2 from the germline V gene are KGHDR and SFDVKD. The ends were cut back, 10 bases at V and 2 bases at J, with 8 bases in the middle. The CDR3 runs 11 residues. Here the CDR3 DNA reads TGTGCCACAGGGGACCCCTACGAGCAGTACTTC. Encoded protein: CATGDPYEQYF.

This chain joins TRBV3-1 and TRBJ2-2, with TRBD2 identical over 8 bases. The CDR3 runs to 16 residues. Germline V gene lookup returns CDR1 LGHDT and CDR2 YNNKEL (reference sequence). Losses at the gene ends were 4 bases for V and 4 bases for J; bases not matched to a gene: 8. The CDR3 region is CASSPSGGPLTGELFF. The CDR3 coding sequence is TGTGCCAGCAGCCCCAGCGGGGGCCCTCTCACCGGGGAGCTGTTTTTT.

The sample holds many counts of this clonotype. V and J are TRBV20-1 and TRBJ2-3, with 11 bases fitting TRBD2. CDR1 is DFQATT, CDR2 SNEGSKA, per germline (reference sequence). V shed 0 bases, J shed 2 bases, and the junction held 10 bases outside the gene matches. The length of the CDR3 is 18 residues. CDR3 DNA sequence: TGCAGTGCTAGAGATCTGGCTAGCGGGGGGCTTTCCACAGATACGCAGTATTTT. Translating gives CSARDLASGGLSTDTQYF.

This chain uses TRBV2 with TRBJ2-1, with 8 nucleotides matching TRBD1. The germline V gene encodes CDR1 SNHLY and CDR2 FYNNEI. The V gene end was trimmed by 3 bases and the J gene end by 7 bases; junction bases not matched to a gene: 8. The CDR3 has 15 amino acids. The CDR3 region is CASSDQGRGLNEQFF. In nucleotides, the CDR3 is TGTGCCAGCAGTGATCAGGGCAGGGGGCTGAATGAGCAGTTCTTC.

The table lists this clonotype with a count of one. The chain links TRBV24-1 to TRBJ2-1, with 8 bases identical to TRBD2. This CDR3 comprises 14 residues. The germline V gene has CDR1 KGHDR and CDR2 SFDVKD. The J segment lost 8 bases and the V segment lost 4 bases, leaving 6 bases of the junction unmatched. CDR3 sequence (DNA): TGTGCCACCAGTGAACATGGACTAGCTTATGAGCAGTTCTTC. It encodes CATSEHGLAYEQFF.

The chain is built from TRBV12-3 or TRBV12-4 and TRBJ2-4; 9 positions match TRBD2. The junction had 6 bases not matched to a gene; V was cut back by 3 bases and J by 0 bases. There are 17 residues in the CDR3. As DNA, the CDR3 is TGTGCCAGCAGTTTTAGCGGGGGCTACCTAGCCAAAAACATTCAGTACTTC. It codes for CASSFSGGYLAKNIQYF.

This clonotype occurred a few times. The chain combines TRBV11-2 with TRBJ2-1, with TRBD1 matching 7 bases. V lost 2 bases and J lost 2; bases outside the gene matches: 3. The CDR3 length is 15 residues. Germline CDR1 is SGHAT and CDR2 is FQNNGV. The CDR3 nucleotides are TGTGCCAGCAGCTTACCGGGACAGACCTACAATGAGCAGTTCTTC. Its translation: CASSLPGQTYNEQFF.

J is TRBJ2-3 and V is TRBV5-1; D gene ambiguous. V was clipped by 0 bases and J by 1 base, with 9 bases between them. CDR3 length equals 15 residues. Germline CDR1 and CDR2: SGHRS and YFSETQ. The CDR3 coding sequence is TGCGCCAGCAGCTTGGCCGTAAGTCGCACAGATACGCAGTATTTT. Its translation is CASSLAVSRTDTQYF.

The chain couples TRBV24-1 to TRBJ2-1, with TRBD1 identical over 7 bases. This CDR3 is built from 17 residues. V lost 4 bases, J lost 2 bases, and 10 bases stayed unmatched. CDR1 is KGHDR and CDR2 is SFDVKD in the germline V gene. CDR3 region: CATSDRKAGGAYNEQFF. DNA for the CDR3: TGTGCCACCAGTGACCGAAAGGCAGGGGGTGCCTACAATGAGCAGTTCTTC.

CDR3 nucleotide sequence: TGCGCCAGCAGCTCGGGACAGGGCTCCTACGAGCAGTACTTC. It specifies CASSSGQGSYEQYF. This chain links TRBV5-1 with TRBJ2-7; 9 nucleotides match TRBD1. Looked up from germline, CDR1 is SGHRS and CDR2 is YFSETQ. The CDR3 extends over 14 amino acids. The V and J ends lost 3 bases and 0 bases, in that order; junction bases with no gene match: 1.

Ten or more counts support this clonotype. The J gene is TRBJ2-1, the V gene TRBV12-3 or TRBV12-4; possible D gene TRBD2, 6 bases. V was clipped by 1 base and J by 7 bases, with 17 bases between them. The CDR3 is 16 residues long. The CDR3 sequence: CASSLDLGRLGNEQFF. In DNA, the CDR3 is TGTGCCAGCAGTTTAGATCTTGGGAGACTAGGAAATGAGCAGTTCTTC.

CDR3 DNA sequence: TGTGCCAGCAGTTTTGGGGGGGGAACTAACTATGGCTACACCTTC. This translates into CASSFGGGTNYGYTF. The chain combines TRBV27 with TRBJ1-2, with D possibly being TRBD1 (5 bases). Looked up from germline, CDR1 is MNHEY and CDR2 is SMNVEV (reference sequence). The CDR3 length is 15 residues. Trimming left V 3 bases short and J 0 bases short, with 11 bases between.

V is TRBV12-3 or TRBV12-4 and J is TRBJ2-6; the D gene is possibly TRBD1 (6 bases). CDR3 size: 12 residues. V dropped 5 bases and J dropped 12 bases, with 11 bases sitting between them. The chain's CDR3 is CASSGTRLVLTF. The CDR3 DNA reads TGTGCCAGCAGTGGGACACGCCTCGTCCTGACTTTC.

This clonotype was counted a few times. The gene calls are TRBV6-2 or TRBV6-3 and TRBJ2-7, with TRBD1 as a possible D gene (5 bases). Trimming left V 3 bases short and J 5 bases short, with 11 bases between. Germline CDR1 and CDR2: MNHEY and SVGEGT. The CDR3 is made up of 13 amino acids. CDR3 sequence: CASSYPWTHEQYF. The CDR3 region has the DNA TGTGCCAGCAGTTATCCATGGACACACGAGCAGTACTTC.

Only a few counts were recorded for this clonotype. CDR3 bases: TGTGCCAGCAGCCATTGGGGGAGGGAGCAGTTCTTC. Amino acids: CASSHWGREQFF. The chain has TRBV3-1 and TRBJ2-1, with TRBD2 as a possible D gene (6 bases). Looked up from germline, CDR1 is LGHDT and CDR2 is YNNKEL (reference sequence). The V and J ends lost 3 bases and 10 bases respectively, with 10 bases between them. CDR3 length: 12 residues.

This clonotype was seen more than once but under ten times. The chain uses TRBV20-1 and TRBJ2-3; 11 bases line up with TRBD1. From germline, CDR1 is DFQATT and CDR2 SNEGSKA (reference sequence). The CDR3 contains 15 residues. V shed 5 bases, J shed 0 bases, and the junction held 4 bases outside the gene matches. The CDR3 loop is CSAEDRGLSTDTQYF. CDR3 DNA: TGCAGTGCTGAGGACAGGGGGCTCAGCACAGATACGCAGTATTTT.

The V and J genes are TRBV4-1 and TRBJ1-1; D is undetermined. The CDR3 sequence is 15 residues long. V shed 4 bases and J shed 1 base, with 13 bases lying between them. The germline gives CDR1 MGHRA, CDR2 YSYEKL. The CDR3 nucleotides read TGCGCCAGCAGCCCCGGACCCCGTACGAACACTGAAGCTTTCTTT. Protein product: CASSPGPRTNTEAFF.